This entry is about one T cell receptor beta chain. What antigen it recognizes has not been identified. Base qualities were left out, and no much larger clone turns up one base away. The sample comes from a study of blood T cell repertoires in COVID-19 (dated by TCRdb to the early 2020s). Regarding the research as a whole: Samples covering the acute and convalescent phases of COVID-19 were provided by collaborators in the United States, Italy and Spain. The material from the prospective study consisted of cDNA or gDNA derived from T cells, B-cell-depleted T cells, or PBMCs. Where available, HLA class I and class II types were obtained from metadata supplied by the sample provider rather than from assay-based typing. The sample metadata nearly always contained a de-identified subject ID, COVID-19 status, age in years and sex. Subjects who had been exposed to COVID-19, were actively infected with it, or had recovered from it provided the deeply sampled blood TCRbeta repertoires that made up the dataset. Samples were obtained from the ongoing ImmuneRACE study (first 160 participants) and from some 1,200 subjects provided by 6 global collaborators. The repertoires were made available in a free public database intended to serve as a resource for research on the immune response to SARS-CoV-2. General study outcomes and caveats: How much clinical and demographic metadata was included differed by source and by participant, and the metadata was provided uncurated.

The immunoSEQ Assay, a bias-controlled multiplex PCR, was used to amplify TCRbeta CDR3 regions from genomic DNA. Regarding the original processing steps: Nucleated cell counts per sample were estimated from amplification of reference gene primers within the assay. To quantify the absolute abundance of each unique TCRbeta CDR3 rearrangement, sequence reads were collapsed and filtered. For each sample, productive Simpson clonality was calculated as the square root of Simpson's diversity index across productive rearrangements. TCRdb mirrors the immuneACCESS table, restricted to in-frame sequences. Some clones are absent from its copies; in checked studies, under half trace to an unresolved V gene, and the reason for the others is unknown. V and J calls and clone size are those listed in that table; D and trimming were worked out from the DNA. Within this sample are around 76,000 clones, with more than 80% of them counted one time only. Clones ranked in the top ten supply 5.1% of the sample.

The collaborating institutions used their own protocols to collect whole blood in K2EDTA tubes. For TCRbeta analysis, collaborator samples were shipped as frozen whole blood, as isolated PBMCs, or as DNA extracted from either sample type. From V the trimming removes 3 bases and from J it removes 0 bases, while the gene matches leave 15 bases of the junction unaccounted for. Via the germline V gene, CDR1 is KGHSH and CDR2 LQKENI. Reading from cysteine to phenylalanine, the CDR3 counts 20 amino acids. The only DNA kept is the CDR3, 60 bases in frame from the first base. The chain joins TRBV18 to TRBJ2-7; 12 junctional bases match TRBD2. The sample consisted of peripheral blood. This TCR was recovered from a man at least 80 years old with acute or convalescent COVID-19. The encoded CDR3 is CASSPQLGTSGPASSYEQYF. The DNA sequence reads TGTGCCAGCTCACCCCAACTAGGGACTAGCGGGCCTGCGAGCTCCTACGAGCAGTACTTC.